These 27 T cell receptor beta chains originate from one sample sequenced in a study of radiation and T cells in renal cell carcinoma. Sequenced by immunoSEQ multiplex PCR; TCRdb stores in-frame clones only, minus some. The top ten hold roughly 5.4% of the sample, which has roughly 82,000 clones, roughly nine tenths seen once. The time point: blood 4 weeks post-SBRT, at nephrectomy. Treatment reported: 15 Gy SBRT to primary tumor, nephrectomy 4 weeks later. The specimen comprised blood, sampled from a patient whose treatment included radiotherapy and nephrectomy. Source of these receptors: a woman in her seventies with renal cell carcinoma.

This chain joins TRBV7-3 and TRBJ2-7, with TRBD2 matching over 8 bases. The germline gives CDR1 SGHTA, CDR2 FQGTGA. This CDR3 is built from 15 residues. V lost 5 bases, J lost 6 bases, and 12 bases stayed unmatched. CDR3 DNA sequence: TGTGCCAGCAGCCCGTCCGGGACTAGAGGTTCCGAGCAGTACTTC. It yields the protein CASSPSGTRGSEQYF. The full variable domain, in which reference TRBV7-3 and TRBJ2-7 provide the parts outside the CDR3, is GAGVSQTPSNKVTEKGKYVELRCDPISGHTALYWYRQSLGQGPEFLIYFQGTGAADDSGLPNDRFFAVRPEGSVSTLKIQRTERGDSAVYLCASSPSGTRGSEQYFGPGTRLTVT.

The chain joins TRBV10-3 to TRBJ2-5, with TRBD1 matching over 11 bases. In germline, CDR1 is ENHRY, CDR2 SYGVKD. Losses at the gene ends were 4 bases for V and 5 bases for J; bases not matched to a gene: 6. The CDR3 is 15 residues long. The CDR3 loop reads CAISGTGGGMETQYF. The CDR3 DNA sequence: TGTGCCATCAGTGGGACAGGGGGCGGCATGGAGACCCAGTACTTC.

V and J are TRBV7-8 and TRBJ2-2; 8 bases align to TRBD1. CDR1 is SGHVS and CDR2 is FQNEAQ in the germline V gene. J lost 4 bases, V lost 6 bases, and 7 bases had no gene match. This CDR3 is built from 15 residues. The CDR3 region is CASSRDRPLTGELFF. The CDR3 DNA reads as TGTGCCAGCAGTCGGGACAGGCCCCTCACCGGGGAGCTGTTTTTT.

The count of this clone is one. This chain connects TRBV19 to TRBJ1-4; 8 nucleotides agree with TRBD1. J gave up 7 bases and V 3 bases, and 7 bases lay outside the gene matches. Germline V CDR1 and CDR2: LNHDA, SQIVND (reference sequence). The CDR3 runs to 15 residues. CDR3 nucleotides: TGTGCCAGTAGTATCTCATTCAGGGGGCGTGAAAAACTGTTTTTT. Translating gives CASSISFRGREKLFF.

CDR3: CASSLAPGMYGYTF. In DNA form, the CDR3 reads TGTGCCAGCAGCTTAGCCCCAGGGATGTATGGCTACACCTTC. The V and J genes are TRBV13 and TRBJ1-2; D might be TRBD1 (5 bases). CDR3 length: 14 amino acids. V gave up 1 base and J gave up 5 bases, with 11 bases separating them. CDR1 and CDR2 (germline): PRHDT, FYEKMQ (reference sequence).

On this clone: The same CDR3 arises from other DNA sequences in this sample as well. The chain employs TRBV6-5 and TRBJ1-2; D possibly corresponds to TRBD1 (6 bases). From germline, CDR1 is MNHEY and CDR2 SVGAGI. Trimming removed 3 bases at V and 5 bases at J, with 10 bases between. This CDR3 region has 13 residues. The CDR3 loop reads CASSYRQGYGYTF. The CDR3 region has the DNA TGTGCCAGCAGTTATAGGCAGGGGTATGGCTACACCTTC.

The chain combines TRBV19 with TRBJ1-1; D is unclear. The V gene lost 7 bases and the J gene lost 1 base, with 10 bases spanning the gap. Germline assignment: CDR1 LNHDA and CDR2 SQIVND (reference sequence). The CDR3 has 13 amino acids. CDR3 bases: TGTGCCAGTAAAGTTACAGCGAACACTGAAGCTTTCTTT. Its protein product is CASKVTANTEAFF.

This chain links TRBV28 with TRBJ1-6; D call uncertain. The V gene's germline CDR1 is MDHEN and CDR2 SYDVKM. Trimming cost V 1 base and J 9 bases, with 4 bases left between them. This CDR3 is built from 12 residues. The DNA for the CDR3 is TGTGCCAGCAGTTTATTATCTTCACCCCTCCACTTT. Translation: CASSLLSSPLHF.

This chain connects TRBV7-9 to TRBJ1-2; possible D gene TRBD1, 6 bases. V lost 2 bases and J 7 bases, leaving 17 bases between the germline ends. The germline V gene has CDR1 SEHNR and CDR2 FQNEAQ (reference sequence). The CDR3 is made up of 15 amino acids. The CDR3 sequence: CASSLNRGGGGGYTF. The CDR3 DNA is TGTGCCAGCAGCTTAAATCGAGGGGGAGGAGGTGGCTACACCTTC.

The V and J genes are TRBV5-1 and TRBJ1-1; TRBD1 agrees at 7 bases. V lost 4 bases and J lost 1; bases outside the gene matches: 4. The length of the CDR3 is 14 residues. Germline CDR1 reads SGHRS; CDR2 reads YFSETQ. The CDR3 protein is CASSTDRRNTEAFF. The CDR3 DNA sequence: TGCGCCAGCAGCACGGACAGGCGGAACACTGAAGCTTTCTTT.

The genes are TRBV6-5 and TRBJ1-2, with D hard to call. The CDR3 has 13 residues. Trimming pared 5 bases from V and 2 bases from J, leaving 9 bases between. CDR1 and CDR2 (germline): MNHEY, SVGAGI. The CDR3 region is CASSRTANYGYTF. The CDR3 DNA follows: TGTGCCAGCAGTAGGACGGCCAACTATGGCTACACCTTC.

J is TRBJ2-5 and V is TRBV6-1; D is possibly TRBD1 (5 bases). The CDR3 sequence is 11 residues long. Trimming removed 8 bases at V and 5 bases at J, with 9 bases between. The V gene's germline CDR1 is MNHNS and CDR2 SASEGT. This chain's CDR3 is CASSHRETQYF. In DNA form, the CDR3 reads TGTGCCAGCTCTCACAGGGAGACCCAGTACTTC.

The chain couples TRBV4-2 to TRBJ2-5; D gene ambiguous. Germline V gene data show CDR1 as LGHNA and CDR2 as YNFKEQ. The CDR3 length is 14 residues. V was shortened by 0 bases and J by 0 bases, with 5 bases between the two germline ends. In DNA, the CDR3 is TGTGCCAGCAGCCAAGACAGGAACCAAGAGACCCAGTACTTC. Translating it yields CASSQDRNQETQYF.

The CDR3 here is CASTGNYTF. DNA for the CDR3: TGTGCCAGCACCGGAAACTACACCTTC. The J gene is TRBJ1-2, the V gene TRBV27; D remains ambiguous. The CDR3 has 9 amino acids. The V and J ends lost 7 bases and 10 bases respectively, with 7 bases between them. The germline CDR1 and CDR2 sequences are MNHEY and SMNVEV (reference sequence).

The rearrangement joins TRBV5-1 to TRBJ2-7, with D perhaps matching TRBD1 (6 bases). Germline loops: CDR1 SGHRS, CDR2 YFSETQ. The CDR3 is 13 residues long. V shed 4 bases and J shed 4 bases, with 12 bases lying between them. The CDR3 bases are TGCGCCAGCAGCCTGGAACAGGGTTACGAGCAGTACTTC. Translated, it gives CASSLEQGYEQYF.

In this sample, this clone turned up once. J is TRBJ2-2 and V is TRBV27; perhaps TRBD1 as D (5 bases). The CDR3 length is 16 residues. Germline V gene lookup returns CDR1 MNHEY and CDR2 SMNVEV (reference sequence). Trimming took 3 bases from V and 7 from J, leaving 18 bases between them. The CDR3 DNA reads TGTGCCAGCAGTTTCCAGGGTCCTTATGATATCGGGGAGCTGTTTTTT. This encodes CASSFQGPYDIGELFF.

On this clone: The junction departs from the called germline gene at one end, perhaps through a read error. V usage is TRBV5-4 and J usage is TRBJ2-5; possible D gene TRBD1, 6 bases. The CDR3 is 12 amino acids. In germline, CDR1 is SGHNT, CDR2 YYREEE (reference sequence). The CDR3 region is CASSLRDTGLHF. CDR3 nucleotide sequence: TGTGCCAGCAGCTTGCGGGACACGGGGTTGCACTTC.

The genes are TRBV28 and TRBJ1-2, with 8 bases matching TRBD1. The length of the CDR3 is 13 residues. With 8 bases clipped from V and 4 bases from J, the junction kept 6 bases outside the gene matches. The germline V gene has CDR1 MDHEN and CDR2 SYDVKM. In nucleotides, the CDR3 is TGTGCCAGCTCTTTCAGGGGGCCCTATGGCTACACCTTC. This codes for CASSFRGPYGYTF.

The chain recombines TRBV25-1 with TRBJ1-2; a possible D gene is TRBD1 (6 bases). Trimming cost V 7 bases and J 5 bases, with 23 bases left between them. The length of the CDR3 is 16 residues. In germline, CDR1 is MGHDK, CDR2 SYGVNS. CDR3 coding DNA: TGTGCCAGCACAATAGGGGGATCACGCCTTAGTTATGGCTACACCTTC. Translation gives CASTIGGSRLSYGYTF.

The V call is TRBV5-4, the J call TRBJ2-5; 11 bases map to TRBD2. Germline values: CDR1 SGHNT, CDR2 YYREEE (reference sequence). CDR3 length: 17 residues. With 0 bases clipped from V and 1 base from J, the junction kept 5 bases outside the gene matches. This CDR3 reads CASSLAPSGGSQETQYF. CDR3 nucleotide sequence: TGTGCCAGCAGCTTGGCCCCTAGCGGGGGGAGCCAAGAGACCCAGTACTTC.

This sequence joins TRBV2 and TRBJ1-1; 9 nucleotides line up with TRBD1. This CDR3 has 14 residues. From germline, CDR1 is SNHLY and CDR2 FYNNEI. The ends lost 5 bases at V and 14 bases at J; junction bases unmatched: 15. Written as DNA, the CDR3 is TGTGCCAGCAGTAATGAACCGGGACAGGGAATCCGCTTCTTT. Its protein is CASSNEPGQGIRFF.

This clone showed up just a few times. The rearrangement links TRBV6-4 to TRBJ1-5; D unresolved. Per the germline V gene, CDR1 is MRHNA and CDR2 is SNTAGT. V was trimmed by 3 bases and J by 6 bases, leaving 9 bases between them. There are 13 residues in the CDR3. Here the CDR3 reads CASSEGVGQPQHF. CDR3 nucleotide sequence: TGTGCCAGCAGTGAGGGTGTGGGTCAGCCCCAGCATTTT.

The CDR3, as DNA: TGTGCCAGCAGCTTAGGGAGCGGGGGGGCCTCAGATACGCAGTATTTT. Protein product: CASSLGSGGASDTQYF. V usage is TRBV7-9 and J usage is TRBJ2-3, with 10 positions matching TRBD2. CDR1 is SEHNR, CDR2 FQNEAQ, per germline (reference sequence). The CDR3 sequence is 16 residues long. The V and J ends lost 1 base and 4 bases, in that order; junction bases with no gene match: 5.

The chain links TRBV5-6 to TRBJ2-5; TRBD1 matches at 10 bases. Germline V gene data show CDR1 as SGHDT and CDR2 as YYEEEE. CDR3 length equals 18 residues. V was clipped by 4 bases and J by 2 bases; unmatched bases: 14. CDR3: CASSRSWTGGLGQETQYF. As DNA, the CDR3 is TGTGCCAGCAGCCGTTCCTGGACAGGGGGTTTGGGGCAAGAGACCCAGTACTTC. Complete variable domain (other parts from reference TRBV5-6 and TRBJ2-5): DAGVTQSPTHLIKTRGQQVTLRCSPKSGHDTVSWYQQALGQGPQFIFQYYEEEERQRGNFPDRFSGHQFPNYSSELNVNALLLGDSALYLCASSRSWTGGLGQETQYFGPGTRLLVL.

The V gene is TRBV5-8, the J gene TRBJ2-1, with D possibly matching TRBD1 (6 bases). This CDR3 has 19 amino acids. Looked up from germline, CDR1 is SGHTS and CDR2 is YDEGEE. V was cut by 0 bases and J by 8 bases, with 27 bases left in between. The CDR3 DNA sequence: TGTGCCAGCAGCTTGGCCGTACTAGGGGGTAGTGAGGATCTCGATGAGCAGTTCTTC. Amino acids: CASSLAVLGGSEDLDEQFF.

J is TRBJ1-1 and V is TRBV6-5, with D uncertain. The CDR3 length is 14 residues. Germline CDR1 is MNHEY and CDR2 is SVGAGI. The V gene lost 6 bases and the J gene lost 6 bases, with 17 bases spanning the gap. The CDR3 DNA reads as TGTGCCAGCAGCCCAACTACGACAAGATCTGAAGCTTTCTTT. Translation: CASSPTTTRSEAFF.

Remarks on this clone: The same CDR3 arises from other DNA sequences in this sample as well. The chain recombines TRBV11-3 with TRBJ2-3; 7 bases are a match to TRBD1. The trim removed 1 base at V and 3 bases at J, leaving 1 base unmatched. This CDR3 contains 14 residues. CDR1 is SGHNT and CDR2 is YENEEA in the germline V gene. The CDR3 spells CASSLGQGTDTQYF. CDR3 nucleotides: TGTGCCAGCAGCTTAGGACAGGGAACAGATACGCAGTATTTT.